This entry concerns a single T cell receptor beta chain. Per the study methods: Estimation of nucleated cell counts was performed using reference gene primer amplification. Only in-frame clones appear in the TCRdb table, and some are missing; sequencing was by immunoSEQ multiplex PCR. V, J and clone size are taken as reported in that table, and D and trimming were inferred from the DNA itself. The sample yields 130,000 or so clones, under 90% seen once. Germline V gives CDR1 SNHLY, CDR2 FYNNEI. This CDR3 spans 12 amino acids. V lost 8 bases and J lost 5, with 12 bases in between. The data belong to a study of blood T cell repertoires in COVID-19. Across the study: Italy, Spain and the United States were the sources of the convalescent and acute COVID-19 samples. PBMCs, B-cell-depleted T cells, or T cells provided the cDNA or gDNA that made up the material.

The sequencing input was peripheral blood. V is TRBV2 and J is TRBJ2-5, with D hard to call. The sequence came from a woman aged 60-75 years with acute or convalescent COVID-19. The CDR3 DNA follows: TGTGCCAGCTCCAACAGCCAGGAGACCCAGTACTTC. The encoded protein is CASSNSQETQYF.